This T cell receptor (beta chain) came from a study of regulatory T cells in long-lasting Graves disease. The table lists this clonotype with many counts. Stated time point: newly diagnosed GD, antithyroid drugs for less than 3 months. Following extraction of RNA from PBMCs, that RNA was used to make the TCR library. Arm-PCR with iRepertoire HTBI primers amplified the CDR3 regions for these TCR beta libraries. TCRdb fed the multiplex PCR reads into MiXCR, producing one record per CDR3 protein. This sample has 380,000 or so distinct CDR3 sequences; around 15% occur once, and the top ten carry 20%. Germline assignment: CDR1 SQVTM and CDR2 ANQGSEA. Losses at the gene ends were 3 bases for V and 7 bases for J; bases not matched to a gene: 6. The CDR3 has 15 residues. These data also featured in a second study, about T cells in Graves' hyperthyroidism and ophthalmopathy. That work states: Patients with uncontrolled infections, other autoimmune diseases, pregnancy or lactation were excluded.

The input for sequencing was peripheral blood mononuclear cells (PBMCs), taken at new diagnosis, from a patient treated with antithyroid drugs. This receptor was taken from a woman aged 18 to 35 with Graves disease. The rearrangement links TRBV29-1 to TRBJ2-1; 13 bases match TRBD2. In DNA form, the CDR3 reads TGCAGCGTTGATGAACTAGCGGGGGGGCTGAATGAGCAGTTCTTC. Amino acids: CSVDELAGGLNEQFF.